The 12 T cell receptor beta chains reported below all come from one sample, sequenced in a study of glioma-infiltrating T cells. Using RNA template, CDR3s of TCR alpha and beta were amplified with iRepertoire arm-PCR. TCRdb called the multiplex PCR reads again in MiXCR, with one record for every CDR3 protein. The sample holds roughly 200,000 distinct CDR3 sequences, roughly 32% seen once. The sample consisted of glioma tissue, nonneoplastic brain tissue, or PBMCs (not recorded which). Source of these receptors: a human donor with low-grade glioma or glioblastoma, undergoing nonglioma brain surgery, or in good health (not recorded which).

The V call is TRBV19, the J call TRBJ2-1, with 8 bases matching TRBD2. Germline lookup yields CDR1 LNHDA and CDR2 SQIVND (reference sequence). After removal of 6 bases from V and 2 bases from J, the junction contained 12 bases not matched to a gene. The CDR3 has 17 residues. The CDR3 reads CASRDIGLAGPYNEQFF. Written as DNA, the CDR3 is TGTGCCAGTAGGGACATCGGACTAGCTGGGCCCTACAATGAGCAGTTCTTC.

The CDR3 DNA reads TGTGCCATCAGTAACCGGGACTCCACCTACGAGCAGTACTTC. Its translation is CAISNRDSTYEQYF. The chain is built from TRBV10-3 and TRBJ2-7; D perhaps matches TRBD2 (6 bases). V gave up 5 bases and J gave up 2 bases, with 13 bases separating them. Germline values: CDR1 ENHRY, CDR2 SYGVKD. This CDR3 has 14 residues.

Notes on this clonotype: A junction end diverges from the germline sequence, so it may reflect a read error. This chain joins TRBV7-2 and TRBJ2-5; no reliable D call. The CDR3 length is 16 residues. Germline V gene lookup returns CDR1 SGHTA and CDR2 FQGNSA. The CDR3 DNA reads TGTGCCGGCAGCGCCAGGCTATCGGAGTTCCAAGAGACCCAGTACTTC. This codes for CAGSARLSEFQETQYF. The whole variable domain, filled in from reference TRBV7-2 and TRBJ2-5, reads GAGVSQSPSNKVTEKGKDVELRCDPISGHTALYWYRQSLGQGLEFLIYFQGNSAPDKSGLPSDRFSAERTGGSVSTLTIQRTQQEDSAVYLCAGSARLSEFQETQYFGPGTRLLVL.

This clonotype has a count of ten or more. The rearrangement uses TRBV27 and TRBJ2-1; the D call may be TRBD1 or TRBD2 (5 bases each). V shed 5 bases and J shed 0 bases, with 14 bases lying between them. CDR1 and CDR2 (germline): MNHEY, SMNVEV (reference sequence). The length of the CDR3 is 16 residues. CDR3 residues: CASSPGPPSSYNEQFF. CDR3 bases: TGTGCCAGCAGTCCGGGACCGCCTAGCTCCTACAATGAGCAGTTCTTC.

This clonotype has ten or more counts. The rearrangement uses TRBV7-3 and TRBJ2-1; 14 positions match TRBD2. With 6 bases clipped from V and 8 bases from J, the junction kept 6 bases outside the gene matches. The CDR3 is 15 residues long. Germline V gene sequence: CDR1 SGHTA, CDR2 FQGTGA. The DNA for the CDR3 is TGTGCCAGCAGTTCCGGGACTAGCGGGAGCGATGAGCAGTTCTTC. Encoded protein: CASSSGTSGSDEQFF.

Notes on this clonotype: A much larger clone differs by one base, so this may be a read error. Written as DNA, the CDR3 is TGTGCCAGCTCACCAGATCGGGCAGTCTTAAATGAAAAACTGGTTTTT. Its protein is CASSPDRAVLNEKLVF. The chain joins TRBV18 to TRBJ1-4, with D unclear. CDR1 and CDR2 (germline): KGHSH, LQKENI. The CDR3 is 16 residues long.

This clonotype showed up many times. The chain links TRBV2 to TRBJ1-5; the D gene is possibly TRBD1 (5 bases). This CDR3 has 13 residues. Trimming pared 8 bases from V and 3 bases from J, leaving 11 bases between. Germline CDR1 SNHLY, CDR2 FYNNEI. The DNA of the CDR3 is TGTGCCAGCGGGACGGAACTCAATCAGCCCCAGCATTTT. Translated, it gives CASGTELNQPQHF.

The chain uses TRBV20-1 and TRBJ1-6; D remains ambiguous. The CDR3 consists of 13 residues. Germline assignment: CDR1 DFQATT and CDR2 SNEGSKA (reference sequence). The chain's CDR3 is CDARDIRNSPLHF. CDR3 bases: TGCGATGCTAGAGATATCCGGAATTCACCCCTCCACTTT.

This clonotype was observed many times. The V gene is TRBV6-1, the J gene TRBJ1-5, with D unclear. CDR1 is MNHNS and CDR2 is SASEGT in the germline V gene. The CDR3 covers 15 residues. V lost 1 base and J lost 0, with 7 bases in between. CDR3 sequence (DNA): TGTGCCAGCAGTGAAGGGCCTTATAGCAATCAGCCCCAGCATTTT. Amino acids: CASSEGPYSNQPQHF.

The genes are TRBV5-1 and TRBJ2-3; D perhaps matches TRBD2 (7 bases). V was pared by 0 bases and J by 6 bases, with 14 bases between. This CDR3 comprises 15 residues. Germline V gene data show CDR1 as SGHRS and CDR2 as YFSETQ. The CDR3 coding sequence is TGCGCCAGCAGCTTGGAGCGTGGGAGGGGGGATACGCAGTATTTT. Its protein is CASSLERGRGDTQYF.

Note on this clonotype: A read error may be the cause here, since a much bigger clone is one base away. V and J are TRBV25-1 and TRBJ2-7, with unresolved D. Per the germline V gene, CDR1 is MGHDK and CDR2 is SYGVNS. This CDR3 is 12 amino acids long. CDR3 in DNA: TGTGCCAGCAGTAAGGGATTTTACGAGCAGCACTTC. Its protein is CASSKGFYEQHF.

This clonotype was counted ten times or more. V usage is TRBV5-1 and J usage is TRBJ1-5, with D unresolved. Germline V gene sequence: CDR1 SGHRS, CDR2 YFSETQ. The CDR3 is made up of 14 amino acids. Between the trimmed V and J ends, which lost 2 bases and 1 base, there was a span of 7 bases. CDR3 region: CASSLDTSNQPQHF. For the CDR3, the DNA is TGCGCCAGCAGCTTAGACACGAGCAATCAGCCCCAGCATTTT.